Following are 6 T cell receptor beta chains from one sample sequenced in a study of blood T cell repertoires in COVID-19. Sequencing was performed with immunoSEQ multiplex PCR; in TCRdb, only in-frame clones are kept and a portion is missing. Seen here are 200,000 or so clones, 86% observed once, and the top ten hold under 4%. The material sequenced was PBMCs or T cells enriched from blood (not recorded which). The receptors originated from a woman aged 40 to 50 with acute COVID-19.

The chain joins TRBV11-3 to TRBJ2-7, with 9 bases lining up with TRBD1. The CDR3 sequence is 15 residues long. CDR1 SGHNT and CDR2 YENEEA come from the germline V gene. With V trimmed by 5 bases and J by 3 bases, 8 bases remained unmatched. The CDR3 region has the DNA TGTGCCAGCAGCCTCAGGACAGGGGATTACTACGAGCAGTACTTC. It yields the protein CASSLRTGDYYEQYF.

The sample holds a few counts of this clone. CDR3 in amino acids: CASSEPTGNSPLHF. The CDR3 DNA follows: TGTGCCAGCAGTGAACCCACCGGGAATTCACCCCTCCACTTT. V gene TRBV6-1 combines with J gene TRBJ1-6; D is unclear. The V gene's germline CDR1 is MNHNS and CDR2 SASEGT. The CDR3 has 14 amino acids. The V end lost 2 bases, the J end lost 7 bases, and 9 bases lay between the germline ends.

The genes are TRBV15 and TRBJ1-1; 8 positions match TRBD1. Germline CDR1 reads LNHNV; CDR2 reads YYDKDF (reference sequence). This CDR3 region has 13 residues. With 4 bases clipped from V and 6 bases from J, the junction kept 4 bases outside the gene matches. CDR3: CATSTQGASEAFF. CDR3 nucleotides: TGTGCCACCAGCACCCAGGGGGCTTCTGAAGCTTTCTTT. The full variable domain, with the rest looked up from reference TRBV15 and TRBJ1-1, is DAMVIQNPRYQVTQFGKPVTLSCSQTLNHNVMYWYQQKSSQAPKLLFHYYDKDFNNEADTPDNFQSRRPNTSFCFLDIRSPGLGDTAMYLCATSTQGASEAFFGQGTRLTVV.

This clone appeared once. The chain employs TRBV27 and TRBJ2-3, with D unresolved. The length of the CDR3 is 15 residues. The V end lost 0 bases, the J end lost 2 bases, and 9 bases lay between the germline ends. Germline V gene sequence: CDR1 MNHEY, CDR2 SMNVEV (reference sequence). This CDR3 reads CASSLSWATTDTQYF. In nucleotides, the CDR3 is TGTGCCAGCAGTTTATCGTGGGCGACCACAGATACGCAGTATTTT.

V and J are TRBV24-1 and TRBJ2-1, with D possibly matching TRBD1 (6 bases). Germline values: CDR1 KGHDR, CDR2 SFDVKD. Trimming left V 1 base short and J 6 bases short, with 15 bases between. This CDR3 is 16 amino acids long. In nucleotides, the CDR3 is TGTGCCACCAGTGATTTAGGGCAGGGGCCCTCCAATGAGCAGTTCTTC. Translated, it gives CATSDLGQGPSNEQFF.

The chain employs TRBV20-1 and TRBJ1-4; perhaps TRBD1 as D (5 bases). The V gene's germline CDR1 is DFQATT and CDR2 SNEGSKA (reference sequence). CDR3 length: 15 residues. With 3 bases removed from V and 2 bases from J, the gap between germline ends came to 13 bases. As DNA, the CDR3 is TGCAGTGCTAGTCAAATTGGGGGGACTAATGAAAAACTGTTTTTT. Its protein is CSASQIGGTNEKLFF.